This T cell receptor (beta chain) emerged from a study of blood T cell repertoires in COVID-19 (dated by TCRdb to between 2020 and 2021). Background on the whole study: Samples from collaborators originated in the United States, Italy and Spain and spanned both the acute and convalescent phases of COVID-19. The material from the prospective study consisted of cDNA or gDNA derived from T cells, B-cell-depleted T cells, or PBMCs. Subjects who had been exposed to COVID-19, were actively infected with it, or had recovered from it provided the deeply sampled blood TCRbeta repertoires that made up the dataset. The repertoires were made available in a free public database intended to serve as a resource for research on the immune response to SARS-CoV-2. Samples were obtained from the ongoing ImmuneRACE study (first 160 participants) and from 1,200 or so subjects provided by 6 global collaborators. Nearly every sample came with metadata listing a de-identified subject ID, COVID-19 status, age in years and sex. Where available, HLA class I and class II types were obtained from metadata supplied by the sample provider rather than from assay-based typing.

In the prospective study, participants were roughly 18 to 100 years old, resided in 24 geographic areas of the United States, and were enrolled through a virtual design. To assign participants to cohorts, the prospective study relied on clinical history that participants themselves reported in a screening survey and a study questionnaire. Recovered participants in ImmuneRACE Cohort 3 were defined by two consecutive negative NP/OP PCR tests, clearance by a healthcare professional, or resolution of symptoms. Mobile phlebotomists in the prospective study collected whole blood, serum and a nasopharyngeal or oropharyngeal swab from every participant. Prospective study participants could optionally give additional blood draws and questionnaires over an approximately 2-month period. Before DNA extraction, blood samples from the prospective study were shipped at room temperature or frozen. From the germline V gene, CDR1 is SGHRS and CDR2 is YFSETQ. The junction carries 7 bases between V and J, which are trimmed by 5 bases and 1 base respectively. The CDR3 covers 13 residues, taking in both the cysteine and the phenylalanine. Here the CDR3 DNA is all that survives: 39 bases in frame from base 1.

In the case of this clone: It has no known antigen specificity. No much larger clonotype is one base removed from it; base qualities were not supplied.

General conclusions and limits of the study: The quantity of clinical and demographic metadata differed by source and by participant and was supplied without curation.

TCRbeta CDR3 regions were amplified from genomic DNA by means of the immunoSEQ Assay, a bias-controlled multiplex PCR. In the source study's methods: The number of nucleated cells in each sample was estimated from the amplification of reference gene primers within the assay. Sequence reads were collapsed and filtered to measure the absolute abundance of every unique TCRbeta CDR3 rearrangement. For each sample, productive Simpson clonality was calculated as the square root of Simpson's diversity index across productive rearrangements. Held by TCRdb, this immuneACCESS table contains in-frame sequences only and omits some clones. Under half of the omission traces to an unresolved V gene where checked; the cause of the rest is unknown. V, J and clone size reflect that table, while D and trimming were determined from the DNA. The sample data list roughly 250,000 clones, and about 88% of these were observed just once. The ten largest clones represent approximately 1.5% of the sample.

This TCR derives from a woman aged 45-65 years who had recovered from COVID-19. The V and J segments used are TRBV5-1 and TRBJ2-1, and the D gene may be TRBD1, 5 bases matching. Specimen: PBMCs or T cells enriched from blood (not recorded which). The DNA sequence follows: TGCGCCAGCAGGGACAAATCCTACAATGAGCAGTTCTTC. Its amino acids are CASRDKSYNEQFF.